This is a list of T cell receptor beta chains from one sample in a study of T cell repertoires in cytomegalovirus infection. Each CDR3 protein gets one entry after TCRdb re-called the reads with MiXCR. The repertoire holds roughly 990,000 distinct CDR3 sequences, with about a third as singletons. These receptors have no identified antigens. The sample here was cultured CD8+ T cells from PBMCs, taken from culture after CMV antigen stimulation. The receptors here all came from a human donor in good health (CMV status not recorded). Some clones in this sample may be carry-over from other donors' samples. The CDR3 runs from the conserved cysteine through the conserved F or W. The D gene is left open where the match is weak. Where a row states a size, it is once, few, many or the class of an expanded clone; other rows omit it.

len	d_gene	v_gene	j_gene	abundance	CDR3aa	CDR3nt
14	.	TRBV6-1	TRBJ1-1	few	CASSHLTVYTEAFF	TGTGCCAGCAGCCACCTAACTGTCTACACTGAAGCTTTCTTT
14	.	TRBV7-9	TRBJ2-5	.	CASSSTINEETQYF	TGTGCCAGCAGCTCCACAATAAACGAAGAGACCCAGTACTTC
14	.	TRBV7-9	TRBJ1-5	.	CATWQGGGNQPQHF	TGTGCCACGTGGCAGGGAGGGGGCAATCAGCCCCAGCATTTT
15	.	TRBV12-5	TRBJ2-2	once	CASGFQGGNTGELFF	TGTGCTAGTGGTTTTCAGGGAGGAAACACCGGGGAGCTGTTTTTT
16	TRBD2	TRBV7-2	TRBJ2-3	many	CASSLHPGGPGDTQYF	TGTGCCAGCAGCTTACACCCGGGGGGGCCGGGAGATACGCAGTATTTT
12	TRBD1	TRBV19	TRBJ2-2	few	CARDREHGELFF	TGTGCCAGGGACAGGGAACACGGGGAGCTGTTTTTT
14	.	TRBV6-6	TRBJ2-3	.	CASSYVGQPDTQYF	TGTGCCAGCAGTTACGTAGGGCAGCCAGATACGCAGTATTTT
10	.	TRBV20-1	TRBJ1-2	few	CSADREGYTF	TGCAGTGCTGACCGAGAGGGCTACACCTTC
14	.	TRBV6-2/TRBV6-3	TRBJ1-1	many	CASSYIIQELKAFF	TGTGCCAGCAGTTACATCATACAGGAGTTGAAAGCTTTCTTT
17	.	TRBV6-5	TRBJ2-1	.	CASSYRLTGRLDNEQFF	TGTGCCAGCAGTTACCGACTGACAGGGAGGTTGGACAATGAGCAGTTCTTC
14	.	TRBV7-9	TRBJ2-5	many	CASSLARHRETQYF	TGTGCCAGCAGCTTAGCCAGACACCGAGAGACCCAGTACTTC
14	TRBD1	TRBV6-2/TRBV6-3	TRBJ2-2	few	CASTRGQITGELFF	TGTGCCAGCACCCGGGGACAGATAACCGGGGAGCTGTTTTTT
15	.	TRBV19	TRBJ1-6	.	CASSLGRYAKSPLHF	TGTGCCAGTAGTTTAGGACGTTACGCCAAATCACCCCTCCACTTT
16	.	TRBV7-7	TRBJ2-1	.	CASSASEAPGRNEQFF	TGTGCTAGCAGCGCCTCGGAGGCCCCCGGGCGCAATGAGCAGTTCTTC
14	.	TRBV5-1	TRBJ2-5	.	CASSLFREGETQYF	TGCGCCAGCAGCTTATTCAGGGAAGGGGAGACCCAGTACTTC
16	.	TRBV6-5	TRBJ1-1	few	CASSYNPGTPGAEAFF	TGTGCCAGCAGTTACAATCCGGGGACACCTGGGGCTGAAGCTTTCTTT
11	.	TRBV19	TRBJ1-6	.	CASSAGSPLHF	TGTGCCAGTAGCGCCGGGTCTCCCCTCCACTTT
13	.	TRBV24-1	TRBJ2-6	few	CATSVGGANVLTF	TGTGCCACCAGTGTTGGTGGGGCCAACGTCCTGACTTTC
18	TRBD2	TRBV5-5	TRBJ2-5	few	CASSLEVGAGATQETQYF	TGTGCCAGCAGCCTAGAAGTCGGAGCGGGGGCGACTCAAGAGACCCAGTACTTC
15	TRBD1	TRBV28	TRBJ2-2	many	CASKTGTGHTGELFF	TGTGCCAGCAAAACCGGGACAGGGCACACCGGGGAGCTGTTTTTT
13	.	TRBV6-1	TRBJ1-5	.	CASGAVSNQPQHF	TGTGCCAGCGGGGCAGTCTCGAATCAGCCCCAGCATTTT
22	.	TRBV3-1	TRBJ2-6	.	CASSQDRRGSGGNRSGANVLTF	TGTGCCAGCAGCCAAGATCGCAGGGGCAGTGGGGGTAACAGATCTGGGGCCAACGTCCTGACTTTC